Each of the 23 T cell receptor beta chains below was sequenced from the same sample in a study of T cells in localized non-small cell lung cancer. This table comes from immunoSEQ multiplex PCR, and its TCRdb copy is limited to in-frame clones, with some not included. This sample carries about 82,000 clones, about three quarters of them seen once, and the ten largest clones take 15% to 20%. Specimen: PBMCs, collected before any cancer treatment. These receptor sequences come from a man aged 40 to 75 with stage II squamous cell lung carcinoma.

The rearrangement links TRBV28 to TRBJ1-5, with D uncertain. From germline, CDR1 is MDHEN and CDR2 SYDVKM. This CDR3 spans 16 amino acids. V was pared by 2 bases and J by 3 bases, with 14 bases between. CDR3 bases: TGTGCCAGCAGTTTAAATGGTAAAGTCGTCAATCAGCCCCAGCATTTT. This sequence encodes CASSLNGKVVNQPQHF.

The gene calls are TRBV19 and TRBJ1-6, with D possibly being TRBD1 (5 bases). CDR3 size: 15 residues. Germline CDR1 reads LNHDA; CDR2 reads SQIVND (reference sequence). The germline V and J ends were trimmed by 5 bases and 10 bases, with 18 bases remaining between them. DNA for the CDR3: TGTGCCAGTAGTCCTAGGGACGGGAGGGGATCACCCCTCCACTTT. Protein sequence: CASSPRDGRGSPLHF.

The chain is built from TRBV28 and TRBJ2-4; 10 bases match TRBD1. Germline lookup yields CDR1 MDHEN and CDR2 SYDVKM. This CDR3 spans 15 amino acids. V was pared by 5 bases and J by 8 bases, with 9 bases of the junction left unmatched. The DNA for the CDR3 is TGTGCCAGCAGTACCTCCGGGACAGGGGAAGACATTCAGTACTTC. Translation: CASSTSGTGEDIQYF. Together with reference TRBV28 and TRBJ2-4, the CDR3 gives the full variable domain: DVKVTQSSRYLVKRTGEKVFLECVQDMDHENMFWYRQDPGLGLRLIYFSYDVKMKEKGDIPEGYSVSREKKERFSLILESASTNQTSMYLCASSTSGTGEDIQYFGAGTRLSVL.

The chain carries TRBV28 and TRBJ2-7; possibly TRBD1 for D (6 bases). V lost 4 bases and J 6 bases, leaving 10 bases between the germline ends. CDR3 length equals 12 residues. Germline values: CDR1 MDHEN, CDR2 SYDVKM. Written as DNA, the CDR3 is TGTGCCAGCAGTTCGGACAGTCCCGAGCAGTACTTC. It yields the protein CASSSDSPEQYF.

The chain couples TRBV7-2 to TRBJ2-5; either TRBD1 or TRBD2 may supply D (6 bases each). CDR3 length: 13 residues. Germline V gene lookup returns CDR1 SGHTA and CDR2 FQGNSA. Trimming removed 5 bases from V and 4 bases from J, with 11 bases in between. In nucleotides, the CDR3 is TGTGCCAGCAGCGGGGGGCCTGGAGAGACCCAGTACTTC. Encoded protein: CASSGGPGETQYF.

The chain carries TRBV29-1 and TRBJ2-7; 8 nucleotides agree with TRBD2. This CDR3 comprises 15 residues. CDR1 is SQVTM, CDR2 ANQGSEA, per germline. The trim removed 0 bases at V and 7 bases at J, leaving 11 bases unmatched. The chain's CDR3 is CSVEDPDGGGGEQYF. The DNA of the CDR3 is TGCAGCGTTGAAGATCCCGACGGGGGGGGAGGTGAGCAGTACTTC.

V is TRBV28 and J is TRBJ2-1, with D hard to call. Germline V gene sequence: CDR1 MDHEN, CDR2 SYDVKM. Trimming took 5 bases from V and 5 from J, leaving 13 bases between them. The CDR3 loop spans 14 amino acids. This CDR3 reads CASSARVYDNEQFF. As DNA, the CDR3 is TGTGCCAGCAGTGCCCGGGTATATGACAATGAGCAGTTCTTC.

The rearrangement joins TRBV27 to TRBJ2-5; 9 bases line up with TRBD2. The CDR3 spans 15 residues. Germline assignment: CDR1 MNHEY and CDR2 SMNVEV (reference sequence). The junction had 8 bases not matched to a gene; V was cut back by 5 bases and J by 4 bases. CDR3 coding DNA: TGTGCCAGCAGTGGATTGCGGGGGGGTGGAGAGACCCAGTACTTC. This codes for CASSGLRGGGETQYF.

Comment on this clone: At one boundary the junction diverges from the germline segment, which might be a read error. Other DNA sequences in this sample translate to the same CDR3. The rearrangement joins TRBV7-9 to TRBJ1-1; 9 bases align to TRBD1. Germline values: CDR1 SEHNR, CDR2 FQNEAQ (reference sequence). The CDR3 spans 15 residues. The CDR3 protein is CASSPRTGVNTEAFF. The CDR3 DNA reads TGTGCCAGCAGCCCCCGGACAGGGGTGAATACTGAAGCTTTCTTT. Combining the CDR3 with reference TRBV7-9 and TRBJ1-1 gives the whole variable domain DTGVSQNPRHKITKRGQNVTFRCDPISEHNRLYWYRQTLGQGPEFLTYFQNEAQLEKSRLLSDRFSAERPKGSFSTLEIQRTEQGDSAMYLCASSPRTGVNTEAFFGQGTRLTVV.

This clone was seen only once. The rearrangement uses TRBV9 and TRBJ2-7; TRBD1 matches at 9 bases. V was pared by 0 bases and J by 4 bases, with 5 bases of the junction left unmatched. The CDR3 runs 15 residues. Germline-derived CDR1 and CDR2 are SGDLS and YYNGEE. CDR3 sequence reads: CASSVAATGGYEQYF. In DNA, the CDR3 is TGTGCCAGCAGCGTAGCTGCGACAGGGGGGTACGAGCAGTACTTC.

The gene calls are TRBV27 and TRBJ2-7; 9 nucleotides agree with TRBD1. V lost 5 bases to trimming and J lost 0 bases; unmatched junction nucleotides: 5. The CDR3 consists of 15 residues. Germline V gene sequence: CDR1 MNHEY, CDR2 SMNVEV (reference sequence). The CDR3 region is CASSPDRGSSYEQYF. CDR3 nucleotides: TGTGCCAGCAGTCCGGACAGGGGAAGCTCCTACGAGCAGTACTTC.

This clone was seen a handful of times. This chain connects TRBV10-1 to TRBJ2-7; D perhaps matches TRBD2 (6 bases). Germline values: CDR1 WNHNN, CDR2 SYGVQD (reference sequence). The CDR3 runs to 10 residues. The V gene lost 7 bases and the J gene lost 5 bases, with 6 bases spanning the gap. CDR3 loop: CASTGDEQYF. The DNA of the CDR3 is TGCGCCAGCACGGGGGACGAGCAGTACTTC.

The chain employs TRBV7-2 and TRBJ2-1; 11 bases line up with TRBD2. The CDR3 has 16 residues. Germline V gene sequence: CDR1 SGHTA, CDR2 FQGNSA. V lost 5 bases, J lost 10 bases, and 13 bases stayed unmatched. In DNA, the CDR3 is TGTGCCAGCAGCCCCCACACTAGCGGGGGCGAGCGGGAGCAGTTCTTC. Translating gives CASSPHTSGGEREQFF.

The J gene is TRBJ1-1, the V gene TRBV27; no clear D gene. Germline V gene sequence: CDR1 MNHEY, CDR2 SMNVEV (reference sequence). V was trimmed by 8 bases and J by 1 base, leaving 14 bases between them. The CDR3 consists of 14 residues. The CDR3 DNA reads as TGTGCCAGCTGGGGTTTGACGGGGAACACTGAAGCTTTCTTT. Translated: CASWGLTGNTEAFF.

CDR3 sequence (DNA): TGTGCCAGCCGGGGCTTCAGCTCCTACGAGCAGTACTTC. Translated, it gives CASRGFSSYEQYF. The chain recombines TRBV27 with TRBJ2-7; D may be TRBD1 or TRBD2 (5 bases each). The length of the CDR3 is 13 residues. The germline V gene has CDR1 MNHEY and CDR2 SMNVEV (reference sequence). The germline V and J ends were trimmed by 8 bases and 0 bases, with 11 bases remaining between them.

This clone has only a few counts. The CDR3 DNA sequence: TGCGCCAGCAGCCAATTAACCGGGGAGCTGTTTTTT. Encoded protein: CASSQLTGELFF. V is TRBV4-1 and J is TRBJ2-2, with unresolved D. The CDR3 is 12 residues long. Germline CDR1 is MGHRA and CDR2 is YSYEKL. V was clipped by 2 bases and J by 5 bases, with 3 bases between them.

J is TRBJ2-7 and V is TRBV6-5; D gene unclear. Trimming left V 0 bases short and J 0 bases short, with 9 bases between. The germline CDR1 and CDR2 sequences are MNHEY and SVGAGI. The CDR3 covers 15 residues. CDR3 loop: CASSYSRSPSYEQYF. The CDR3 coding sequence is TGTGCCAGCAGTTACTCGAGGAGCCCCTCCTACGAGCAGTACTTC.

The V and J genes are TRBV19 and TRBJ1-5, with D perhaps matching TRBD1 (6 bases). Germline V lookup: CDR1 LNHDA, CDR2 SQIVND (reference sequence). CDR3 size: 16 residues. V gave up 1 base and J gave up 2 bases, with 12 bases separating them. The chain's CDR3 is CASSIGGAQGNQPQHF. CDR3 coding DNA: TGTGCCAGTAGTATAGGGGGGGCGCAGGGCAATCAGCCCCAGCATTTT.

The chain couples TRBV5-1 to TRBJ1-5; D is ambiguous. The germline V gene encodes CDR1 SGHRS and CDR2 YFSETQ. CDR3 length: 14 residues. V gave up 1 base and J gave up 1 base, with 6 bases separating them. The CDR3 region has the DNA TGCGCCAGCAGCTTGTCTGGGAGCAATCAGCCCCAGCATTTT. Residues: CASSLSGSNQPQHF.

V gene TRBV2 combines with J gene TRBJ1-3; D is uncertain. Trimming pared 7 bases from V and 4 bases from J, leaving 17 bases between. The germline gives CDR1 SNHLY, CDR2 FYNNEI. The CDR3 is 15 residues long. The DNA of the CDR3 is TGTGCCAGCACCGGACTCGCAGGACGAGGAAACACCATATATTTT. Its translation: CASTGLAGRGNTIYF.

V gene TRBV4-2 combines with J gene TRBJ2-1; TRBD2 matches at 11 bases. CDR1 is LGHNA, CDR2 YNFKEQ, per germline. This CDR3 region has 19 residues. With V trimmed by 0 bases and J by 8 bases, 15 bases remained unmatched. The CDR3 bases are TGTGCCAGCAGCCAAGAACTCCGGACTATGGTAGCGGGGGGGCATGAGCAGTTCTTC. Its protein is CASSQELRTMVAGGHEQFF.

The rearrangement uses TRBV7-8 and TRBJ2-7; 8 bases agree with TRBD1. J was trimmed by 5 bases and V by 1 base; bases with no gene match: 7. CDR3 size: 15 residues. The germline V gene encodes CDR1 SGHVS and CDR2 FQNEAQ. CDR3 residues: CASSLVTGASNEQYF. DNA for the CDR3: TGTGCCAGCAGCTTAGTGACAGGGGCATCAAACGAGCAGTACTTC. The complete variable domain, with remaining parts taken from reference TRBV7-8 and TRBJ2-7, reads GAGVSQSPRYKVAKRGQDVALRCDPISGHVSLFWYQQALGQGPEFLTYFQNEAQLDKSGLPSDRFFAERPEGSVSTLKIQRTQQEDSAVYLCASSLVTGASNEQYFGPGTRLTVT.

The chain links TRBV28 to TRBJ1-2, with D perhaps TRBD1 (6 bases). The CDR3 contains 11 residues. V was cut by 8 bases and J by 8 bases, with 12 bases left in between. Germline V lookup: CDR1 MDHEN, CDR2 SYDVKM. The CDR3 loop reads CASAGVWGYTF. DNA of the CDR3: TGTGCCAGCGCAGGGGTCTGGGGCTACACCTTC.